This T cell receptor (beta chain) emerged from a study of PD-1 blockade in classical Hodgkin lymphoma. General study results and limits: CD4+ TCR diversity, unlike CD8+, climbed significantly by C4D1.

There are 13 residues in the CDR3. Germline lookup yields CDR1 MNHEY and CDR2 SVGAGI. V trimming: 8 bases; J trimming: 5 bases; junction bases outside the gene matches: 6. Every patient was affected by relapse after autologous stem cell transplantation, while exposure to brentuximab vedotin was not uniform. The study recorded best responses of complete response, partial response or progressive disease. Turning to this clone: Its specificity is unknown.

Libraries were prepared by immunoSEQ multiplex PCR; TCRdb keeps only in-frame clonotypes and omits some of them. The data contain just under 100,000 clones, roughly 83% of them singletons. The source of this sequence is a human donor with classical Hodgkin lymphoma. The sample was peripheral blood mononuclear cells (PBMCs), taken at baseline. This rearrangement joins TRBV6-5 to TRBJ2-7; TRBD1 matches 10 bases. The CDR3, as DNA: TGTGCCAGCCGGACGACAGGGGGCCACGAGCAGTACTTC. Translation: CASRTTGGHEQYF.